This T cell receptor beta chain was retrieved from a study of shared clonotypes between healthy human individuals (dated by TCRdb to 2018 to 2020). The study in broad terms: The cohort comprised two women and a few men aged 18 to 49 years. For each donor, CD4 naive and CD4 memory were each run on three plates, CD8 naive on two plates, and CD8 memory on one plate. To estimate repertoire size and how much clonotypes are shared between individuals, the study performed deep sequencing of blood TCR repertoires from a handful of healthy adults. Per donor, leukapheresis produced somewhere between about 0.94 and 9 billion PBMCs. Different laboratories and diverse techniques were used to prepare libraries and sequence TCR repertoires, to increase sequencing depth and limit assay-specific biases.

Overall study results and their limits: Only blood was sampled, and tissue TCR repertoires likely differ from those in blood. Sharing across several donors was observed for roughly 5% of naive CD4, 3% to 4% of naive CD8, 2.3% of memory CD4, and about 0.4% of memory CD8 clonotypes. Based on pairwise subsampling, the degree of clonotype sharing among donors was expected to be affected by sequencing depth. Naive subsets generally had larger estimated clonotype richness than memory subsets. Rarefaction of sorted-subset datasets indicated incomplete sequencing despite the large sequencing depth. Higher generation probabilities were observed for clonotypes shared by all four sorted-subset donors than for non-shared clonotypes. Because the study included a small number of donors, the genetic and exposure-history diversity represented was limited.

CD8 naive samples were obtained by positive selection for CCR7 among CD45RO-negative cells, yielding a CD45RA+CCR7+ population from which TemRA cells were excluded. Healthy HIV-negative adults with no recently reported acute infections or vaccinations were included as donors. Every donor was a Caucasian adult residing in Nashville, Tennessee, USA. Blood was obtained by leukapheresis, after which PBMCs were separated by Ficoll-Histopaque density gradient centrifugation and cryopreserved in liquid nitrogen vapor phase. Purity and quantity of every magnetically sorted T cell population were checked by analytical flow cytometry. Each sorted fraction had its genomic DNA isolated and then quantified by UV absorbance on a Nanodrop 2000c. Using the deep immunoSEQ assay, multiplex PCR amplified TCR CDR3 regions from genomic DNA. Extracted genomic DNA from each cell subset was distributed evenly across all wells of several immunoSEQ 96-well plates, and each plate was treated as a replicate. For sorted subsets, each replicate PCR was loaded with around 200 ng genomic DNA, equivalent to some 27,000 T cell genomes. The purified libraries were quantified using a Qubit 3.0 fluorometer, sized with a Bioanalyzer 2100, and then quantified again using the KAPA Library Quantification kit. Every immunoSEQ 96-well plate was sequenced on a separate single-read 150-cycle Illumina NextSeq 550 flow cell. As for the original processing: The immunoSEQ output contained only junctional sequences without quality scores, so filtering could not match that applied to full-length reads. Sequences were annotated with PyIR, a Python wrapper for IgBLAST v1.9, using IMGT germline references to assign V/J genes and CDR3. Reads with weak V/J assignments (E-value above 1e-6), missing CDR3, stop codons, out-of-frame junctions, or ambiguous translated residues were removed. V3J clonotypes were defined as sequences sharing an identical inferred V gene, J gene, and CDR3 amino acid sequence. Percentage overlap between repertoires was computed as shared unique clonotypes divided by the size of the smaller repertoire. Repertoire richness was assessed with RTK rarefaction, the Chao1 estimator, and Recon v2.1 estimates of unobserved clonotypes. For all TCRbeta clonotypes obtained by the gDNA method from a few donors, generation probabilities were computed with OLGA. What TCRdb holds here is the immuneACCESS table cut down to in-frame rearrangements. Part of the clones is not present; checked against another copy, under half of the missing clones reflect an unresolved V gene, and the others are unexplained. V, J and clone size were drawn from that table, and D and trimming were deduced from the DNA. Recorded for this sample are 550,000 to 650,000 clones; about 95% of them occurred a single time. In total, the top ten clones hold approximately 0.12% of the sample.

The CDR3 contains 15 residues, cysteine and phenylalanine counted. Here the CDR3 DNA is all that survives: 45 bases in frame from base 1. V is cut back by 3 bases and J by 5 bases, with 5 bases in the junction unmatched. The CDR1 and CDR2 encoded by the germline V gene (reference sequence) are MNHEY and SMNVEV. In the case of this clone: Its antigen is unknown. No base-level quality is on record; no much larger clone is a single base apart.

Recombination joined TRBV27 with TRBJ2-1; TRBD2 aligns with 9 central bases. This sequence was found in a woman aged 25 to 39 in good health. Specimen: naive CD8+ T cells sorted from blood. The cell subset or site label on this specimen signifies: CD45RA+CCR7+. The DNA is TGTGCCAGCAGTTTCGGTAGCGGGAGTCACAATGAGCAGTTCTTC. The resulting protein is CASSFGSGSHNEQFF.